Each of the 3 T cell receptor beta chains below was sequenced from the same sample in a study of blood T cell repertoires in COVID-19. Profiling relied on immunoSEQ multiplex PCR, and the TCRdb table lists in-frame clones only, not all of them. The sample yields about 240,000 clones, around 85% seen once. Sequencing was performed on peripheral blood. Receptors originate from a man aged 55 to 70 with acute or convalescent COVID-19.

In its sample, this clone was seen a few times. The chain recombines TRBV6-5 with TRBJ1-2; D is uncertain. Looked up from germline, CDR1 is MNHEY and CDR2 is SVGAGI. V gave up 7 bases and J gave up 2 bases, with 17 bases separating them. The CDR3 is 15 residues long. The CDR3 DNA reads TGTGCCAGCACTCGACTAATCGGTGGGAACTATGGCTACACCTTC. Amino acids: CASTRLIGGNYGYTF.

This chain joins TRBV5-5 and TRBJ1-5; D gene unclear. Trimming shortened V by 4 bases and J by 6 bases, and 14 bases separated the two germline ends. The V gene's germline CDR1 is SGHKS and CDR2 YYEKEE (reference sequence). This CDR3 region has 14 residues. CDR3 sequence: CASSEGPEGQPQHF. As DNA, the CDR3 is TGTGCCAGCAGCGAGGGCCCGGAGGGTCAGCCCCAGCATTTT.

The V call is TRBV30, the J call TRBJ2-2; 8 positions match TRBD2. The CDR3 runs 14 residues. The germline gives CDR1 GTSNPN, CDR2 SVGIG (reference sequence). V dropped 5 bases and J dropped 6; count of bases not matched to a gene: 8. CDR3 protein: CAWEERELPGELFF. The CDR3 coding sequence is TGTGCCTGGGAGGAGCGGGAGCTTCCCGGGGAGCTGTTTTTT.